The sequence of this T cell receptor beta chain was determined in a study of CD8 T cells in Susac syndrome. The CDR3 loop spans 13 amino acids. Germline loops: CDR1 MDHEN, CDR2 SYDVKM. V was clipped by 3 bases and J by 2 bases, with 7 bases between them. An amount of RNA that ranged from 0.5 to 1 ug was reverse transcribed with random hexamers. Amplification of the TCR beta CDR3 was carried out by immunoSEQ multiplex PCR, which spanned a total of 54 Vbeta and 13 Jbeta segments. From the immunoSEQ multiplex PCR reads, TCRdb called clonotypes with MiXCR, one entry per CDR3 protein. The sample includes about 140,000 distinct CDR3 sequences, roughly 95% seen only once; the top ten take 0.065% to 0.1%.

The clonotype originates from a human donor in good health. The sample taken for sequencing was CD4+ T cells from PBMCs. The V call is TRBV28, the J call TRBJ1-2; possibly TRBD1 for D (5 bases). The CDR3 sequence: CASSFGANYGYTF. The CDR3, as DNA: TGTGCCAGCAGTTTTGGGGCAAACTATGGCTACACCTTC.